The next 16 T cell receptor beta chains were all read from a single sample in a study of cytomegalovirus exposure and HLA in healthy donors. The PCR made use of 60 Vbeta and 13 Jbeta primers. Generated by immunoSEQ multiplex PCR, the TCRdb table keeps only in-frame clones and is missing some. The table has hundreds of thousands of clones, approximately 82% seen once. Sample: PBMCs. The source of these receptors is a male donor in good health and CMV-seronegative.

The chain employs TRBV5-1 and TRBJ2-2; weak D call: TRBD1 (5 bases). This CDR3 region has 15 residues. The V end lost 0 bases, the J end lost 1 base, and 7 bases lay between the germline ends. The germline CDR1 and CDR2 sequences are SGHRS and YFSETQ. The CDR3 DNA reads TGCGCCAGCAGCTTGGCAGGGAAGAACACCGGGGAGCTGTTTTTT. It yields the protein CASSLAGKNTGELFF.

This clone was seen only once. The chain uses TRBV18 and TRBJ2-1; 8 nucleotides line up with TRBD1. CDR3 length: 15 amino acids. V was clipped by 6 bases and J by 8 bases; unmatched bases: 12. Germline-derived CDR1 and CDR2 are KGHSH and LQKENI. The CDR3 region is CASSERTGGLHEQFF. The CDR3 DNA reads as TGTGCCAGCTCCGAAAGAACAGGGGGTCTGCATGAGCAGTTCTTC.

In this sample, this clone turned up many times. This chain links TRBV6-5 with TRBJ1-2; D is unresolved. Trimming stripped 0 bases from V and 4 bases from J, with 9 bases between. Germline V gene lookup returns CDR1 MNHEY and CDR2 SVGAGI. CDR3 length: 14 residues. DNA of the CDR3: TGTGCCAGCAGTTACTCGAAAGACACCTATGGCTACACCTTC. Protein product: CASSYSKDTYGYTF.

This clone was found a few times. V usage is TRBV6-5 and J usage is TRBJ1-4; TRBD1 matches 8 bases. Losses at the gene ends were 2 bases for V and 8 bases for J; bases not matched to a gene: 7. Germline-derived CDR1 and CDR2 are MNHEY and SVGAGI. The CDR3 is 15 amino acids. As DNA, the CDR3 is TGTGCCAGCAGTTACCGGGACAGGATCGGGGAAAAACTGTTTTTT. It codes for CASSYRDRIGEKLFF.

The V call is TRBV19, the J call TRBJ2-3; 9 nucleotides match TRBD1. Per germline, CDR1 LNHDA and CDR2 SQIVND (reference sequence). Losses at the gene ends were 6 bases for V and 0 bases for J; bases not matched to a gene: 4. The CDR3 is made up of 15 amino acids. CDR3 in DNA: TGTGCCAGTAGCCAGGGACAGGGTAGCACAGATACGCAGTATTTT. Amino acids: CASSQGQGSTDTQYF.

V and J are TRBV9 and TRBJ1-3, with D maybe TRBD1 (5 bases). Germline V gene lookup returns CDR1 SGDLS and CDR2 YYNGEE. The V and J ends lost 3 bases and 1 base respectively, with 11 bases between them. The CDR3 is 15 residues long. The CDR3 loop reads CASSGGRVSGNTIYF. CDR3 DNA sequence: TGTGCCAGCAGCGGAGGCAGGGTTTCTGGAAACACCATATATTTT.

This clone was detected once. This chain links TRBV30 with TRBJ2-7; possible D gene TRBD2, 5 bases. The CDR3 extends over 12 amino acids. CDR1 and CDR2 (germline): GTSNPN, SVGIG (reference sequence). V gave up 3 bases and J gave up 2 bases, with 8 bases separating them. This chain's CDR3 is CAWRYGAYEQYF. CDR3 DNA: TGTGCCTGGAGATACGGGGCCTACGAGCAGTACTTC.

V gene TRBV5-1 combines with J gene TRBJ2-5, with 8 bases lining up with TRBD1. The closer fit of TRBJ2-7 to the DNA end suggests the J call may be wrong. From germline, CDR1 is SGHRS and CDR2 YFSETQ. CDR3 length: 15 residues. As DNA, the CDR3 is TGCGCCAGCAGCGCGGGACAGGCCTACATCTACGAGCAGTACTTC. It specifies CASSAGQAYIYEQYF.

As DNA, the CDR3 is TGTGCCAGCCAAGGGGTGAACACTGAAGCTTTCTTT. Translating it yields CASQGVNTEAFF. The chain carries TRBV5-8 and TRBJ1-1, with D possibly being TRBD1 (5 bases). The V and J ends lost 7 bases and 0 bases respectively, with 7 bases between them. Germline values: CDR1 SGHTS, CDR2 YDEGEE. This CDR3 has 12 residues.

The DNA of the CDR3 is TGTGCCAGCAGCCGCAGGGGTGGGAATCAGCCCCAGCATTTT. Residues: CASSRRGGNQPQHF. This chain links TRBV5-6 with TRBJ1-5, with D possibly TRBD1 on 6 matching bases. Germline V gene sequence: CDR1 SGHDT, CDR2 YYEEEE. V lost 4 bases to trimming and J lost 4 bases, with 12 bases between them. The CDR3 consists of 14 residues.

The genes are TRBV5-4 and TRBJ1-2, with D tentatively TRBD1 (6 bases). The germline V and J ends were trimmed by 7 bases and 1 base, with 23 bases remaining between them. Germline V gives CDR1 SGHNT, CDR2 YYREEE (reference sequence). This CDR3 is built from 17 residues. The CDR3: CASSRGGQGLYNYGYTF. CDR3 sequence (DNA): TGTGCCAGCTCACGAGGCGGGCAGGGGCTGTATAACTATGGCTACACCTTC. Full variable domain (outside the CDR3, taken from reference TRBV5-4 and TRBJ1-2): ETGVTQSPTHLIKTRGQQVTLRCSSQSGHNTVSWYQQALGQGPQFIFQYYREEENGRGNFPPRFSGLQFPNYSSELNVNALELDDSALYLCASSRGGQGLYNYGYTFGSGTRLTVV.

This clone showed up just once. This CDR3 reads CASSHSDTRNTEAFF. Written as DNA, the CDR3 is TGTGCCAGTAGCCATTCGGACACCCGGAACACTGAAGCTTTCTTT. This rearrangement joins TRBV19 to TRBJ1-1; tentative D call: TRBD1 (5 bases). This CDR3 comprises 15 residues. CDR1 and CDR2 from the germline V gene are LNHDA and SQIVND (reference sequence). Trimming pared 6 bases from V and 1 base from J, leaving 15 bases between. Full variable domain (outside the CDR3, taken from reference TRBV19 and TRBJ1-1): DGGITQSPKYLFRKEGQNVTLSCEQNLNHDAMYWYRQDPGQGLRLIYYSQIVNDFQKGDIAEGYSVSREKKESFPLTVTSAQKNPTAFYLCASSHSDTRNTEAFFGQGTRLTVV.

This chain's CDR3 is CASSVGLADTGELFF. In DNA, the CDR3 is TGTGCCAGCAGCGTGGGACTAGCAGACACCGGGGAGCTGTTTTTT. This sequence joins TRBV9 and TRBJ2-2; TRBD2 aligns across 9 bases. From germline, CDR1 is SGDLS and CDR2 YYNGEE. The CDR3 sequence is 15 residues long. Trimming removed 2 bases from V and 3 bases from J; junction bases left unmatched: 2.

This clone was counted once. The chain carries TRBV5-6 and TRBJ1-5; D remains unclear. This CDR3 is built from 13 residues. The V end was cut by 7 bases, the J end by 4 bases, with 12 bases between. CDR1 is SGHDT and CDR2 is YYEEEE in the germline V gene. The CDR3 DNA sequence: TGTGCCAGCGGGAAAGCGGGGAATCAGCCCCAGCATTTT. Translated: CASGKAGNQPQHF.

The chain links TRBV2 to TRBJ1-6; TRBD1 agrees at 7 bases. V shed 6 bases, J shed 10 bases, and the junction held 9 bases outside the gene matches. Germline V CDR1 and CDR2: SNHLY, FYNNEI. The CDR3 loop spans 14 amino acids. Here the CDR3 DNA reads TGTGCCAGCAGCCAACAGGGGTCGGGCTCACCCCTCCACTTT. It yields the protein CASSQQGSGSPLHF.

J is TRBJ2-1 and V is TRBV5-1; 11 bases line up with TRBD1. Germline V gene lookup returns CDR1 SGHRS and CDR2 YFSETQ. The CDR3 covers 14 residues. With 3 bases clipped from V and 10 bases from J, the junction kept 6 bases outside the gene matches. CDR3 sequence: CASSWGQGVREQFF. In DNA form, the CDR3 reads TGCGCCAGCAGCTGGGGACAGGGGGTCAGAGAGCAGTTCTTC.